This is a list of T cell receptor beta chains from one sample in a study of blood T cell repertoires in COVID-19. TCRdb's copy holds only in-frame clones and misses some; the assay was immunoSEQ multiplex PCR. The sample comprises approximately 97,000 clones, roughly 88% of which are singletons, and 2.1% rests with the top ten. Sequencing used peripheral blood. These receptors all come from a man between 50 and 59 years old with COVID-19, enrolled during active disease. The CDR3 runs from the conserved cysteine through the conserved F or W. D genes are given only for firm matches. The size of a clone is reported for some rows only, either as once, few or many, or as a class for expanded clones.

abundance	j_gene	v_gene	d_gene	CDR3nt	CDR3aa
few	TRBJ2-7	TRBV7-2	TRBD1	TGTGCCAGCAGCTTAGGGGGGACAGGGTCCTACGAGCAGTACTTC	CASSLGGTGSYEQYF
-	TRBJ1-4	TRBV27	-	TGTGCCAGCAGTCCCCAGGGGTACTCAACTAATGAAAAACTGTTTTTT	CASSPQGYSTNEKLFF
-	TRBJ2-1	TRBV6-4	TRBD2	TGTGCCAGCAGCGTAGGACTAGCGGGCTACAATGAGCAGTTCTTC	CASSVGLAGYNEQFF
few	TRBJ2-7	TRBV4-2	-	TGTGCCAGCAGCCAAGCCCCCAACTACGAGCAGTACTTC	CASSQAPNYEQYF
-	TRBJ2-2	TRBV30	TRBD1	TGTGCCTGGACACAGGGGATCGGCGGGGAGCTGTTTTTT	CAWTQGIGGELFF
-	TRBJ2-5	TRBV11-2	TRBD2	TGTGCCAGCAGCTTAGTAGCGGGGGTAGCAGAGACCCAGTACTTC	CASSLVAGVAETQYF
once	TRBJ2-7	TRBV7-9	TRBD1	TGTGCCAGCACCCCGAGGGACAGGCTGGGTGAGCAGTACTTC	CASTPRDRLGEQYF
-	TRBJ2-4	TRBV18	TRBD1	TGTGCCAGCTCTGATAGGACAGGGGATAGGGAAAAGGGGAAAAACATTCAGTACTTC	CASSDRTGDREKGKNIQYF
-	TRBJ2-1	TRBV9	-	TGTGCCAGCAGCCTTACAGGGTCCTACAATGAGCAGTTCTTC	CASSLTGSYNEQFF
once	TRBJ2-7	TRBV20-1	TRBD1	TGCAGTACCAGGGGGTACGAGCAGTACTTC	CSTRGYEQYF
once	TRBJ1-5	TRBV2	-	TGTGCCAGCAGAGACACAGGGTTTGATCAGCCCCAGCATTTT	CASRDTGFDQPQHF
-	TRBJ1-4	TRBV9	-	TGTGCCAGCAGCGTGAGCGCCACAACTAATGAAAAACTGTTTTTT	CASSVSATTNEKLFF
few	TRBJ2-1	TRBV6-2/TRBV6-3	TRBD2	TGTGCCAGCAGTTACGGTTTGCGGGGGGGCGGGAATGAGCAGTTCTTC	CASSYGLRGGGNEQFF
-	TRBJ1-2	TRBV27	-	TGTGCCAGCAGTTTGGGAGTCCGGATTAACTATGGCTACACCTTC	CASSLGVRINYGYTF
-	TRBJ1-2	TRBV14	-	TGTGCCAGCAGCCAAGATGGACCCGGCAGGGGTTATGGCTACACCTTC	CASSQDGPGRGYGYTF
-	TRBJ2-7	TRBV25-1	-	TGTGCCAGCAGTGTAAACCAGGGATACGAGCAGTACTTC	CASSVNQGYEQYF
-	TRBJ1-1	TRBV10-3	TRBD1	TGTGCCATCAGTGCAGGGGGCACTGAAGCTTTCTTT	CAISAGGTEAFF
few	TRBJ1-1	TRBV19	TRBD1	TGTGCCAGTAGTACCCGACAGGGAATGACTGAAGCTTTCTTT	CASSTRQGMTEAFF
-	TRBJ2-7	TRBV5-4	TRBD2	TGTGCCAGCAGCTTGGCCCCGGGGGGGGTCTCCTACGAGCAGTACTTC	CASSLAPGGVSYEQYF
-	TRBJ2-5	TRBV5-1	-	TGCGCCAGCAGCATGGGGACTGACCTCTTTGAGACCCAGTACTTC	CASSMGTDLFETQYF
-	TRBJ1-1	TRBV28	-	TGTGCCAGCAGGGCCCAGGGGTACCAGAACACTGAAGCTTTCTTT	CASRAQGYQNTEAFF
-	TRBJ1-5	TRBV2	-	TGTGCCAGCACCCCCACGGGGAATCAGCCCCAGCATTTT	CASTPTGNQPQHF
once	TRBJ2-1	TRBV7-8	TRBD1	TGTGCCAGCAGCCCTAGGTGGACAGGCGAGAATGAGCAGTTCTTC	CASSPRWTGENEQFF